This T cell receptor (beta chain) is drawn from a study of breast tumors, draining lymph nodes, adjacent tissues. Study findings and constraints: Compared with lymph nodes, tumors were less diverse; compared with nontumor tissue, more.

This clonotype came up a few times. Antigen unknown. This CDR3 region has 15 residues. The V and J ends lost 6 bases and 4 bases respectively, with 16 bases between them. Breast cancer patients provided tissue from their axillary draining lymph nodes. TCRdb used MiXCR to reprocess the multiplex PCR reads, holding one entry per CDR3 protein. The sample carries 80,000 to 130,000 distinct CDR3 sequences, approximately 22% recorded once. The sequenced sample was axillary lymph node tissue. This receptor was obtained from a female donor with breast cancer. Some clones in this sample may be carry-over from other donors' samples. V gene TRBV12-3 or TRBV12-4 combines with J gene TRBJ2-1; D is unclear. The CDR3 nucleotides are TGTGCCAGCAGCCTGGACCAACCCAAATACAATGAGCAGTTCTTC. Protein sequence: CASSLDQPKYNEQFF.